The T cell receptor (beta chain) under discussion was sequenced for a study of blood T cells in healthy people across ages. For the study at large: Researchers report that template switching captured about one barcoded beta molecule per two T cells.

PCR was performed a second time for about 6 to 11 cycles using a sample-barcoded 5' primer and a J-beta primer mix. TCRdb reanalysed the 5' RACE reads using MiXCR and keeps one entry per CDR3 protein. This table holds around 870,000 distinct CDR3 sequences, 29% found once. V gave up 0 bases and J gave up 2 bases, with 19 bases separating them. Germline CDR1 reads LGHDT; CDR2 reads YNNKEL (reference sequence). The CDR3 runs to 18 residues. Sample: blood. This TCR derives from a woman of 80 years or more in good health. This chain links TRBV3-1 with TRBJ2-5; the D gene is possibly TRBD1 (6 bases). CDR3 region: CASSQDRPLARGQETQYF. CDR3 sequence (DNA): TGTGCCAGCAGCCAAGATCGGCCCCTGGCCAGGGGACAAGAGACCCAGTACTTC.